A single sample gave rise to the 14 T cell receptor beta chains below, sequenced in a study of T cell changes during pregnancy in multiple sclerosis. The repertoire was sequenced with immunoSEQ multiplex PCR; TCRdb's copy has only in-frame clones and lacks some. The profile covers 35,000 to 45,000 clones, with roughly 93% appearing a single time and 0.41% taken by the ten largest. The specimen was CD4+ T cells from peripheral blood mononuclear cells, collected in the first trimester of pregnancy. These receptors all stem from a female donor with multiple sclerosis, enrolled in a pregnancy study.

The rearrangement uses TRBV5-4 and TRBJ2-1; D remains unclear. The CDR3 length is 15 residues. Trimming shortened V by 1 base and J by 0 bases, and 8 bases separated the two germline ends. The V gene's germline CDR1 is SGHNT and CDR2 YYREEE (reference sequence). The chain's CDR3 is CASSLSPNSYNEQFF. CDR3 bases: TGTGCCAGCAGCTTGTCCCCCAACTCCTACAATGAGCAGTTCTTC.

The V and J genes are TRBV6-1 and TRBJ1-5; perhaps TRBD1 as D (5 bases). The CDR3 length is 13 residues. Trimming removed 6 bases from V and 7 bases from J, with 13 bases in between. Looked up from germline, CDR1 is MNHNS and CDR2 is SASEGT. This CDR3 is CASRVVGEQPQHF. The CDR3 DNA follows: TGTGCCAGCAGGGTGGTAGGGGAACAGCCCCAGCATTTT.

The J gene is TRBJ2-7, the V gene TRBV30, with 11 positions matching TRBD1. Germline-derived CDR1 and CDR2 are GTSNPN and SVGIG (reference sequence). Trimming removed 3 bases from V and 8 bases from J; junction bases left unmatched: 15. The CDR3 runs 16 residues. The CDR3 is CAWSPPSGTGGYKQYF. CDR3 bases: TGTGCCTGGAGCCCCCCATCCGGGACAGGGGGGTACAAGCAGTACTTC. Full variable domain (rest looked up from reference TRBV30 and TRBJ2-7): SQTIHQWPATLVQPVGSPLSLECTVEGTSNPNLYWYRQAAGRGLQLLFYSVGIGQISSEVPQNLSASRPQDRQFILSSKKLLLSDSGFYLCAWSPPSGTGGYKQYFGPGTRLTVT.

This clone appeared once. The chain is built from TRBV5-4 and TRBJ2-2; TRBD2 matches 14 bases. The V segment lost 4 bases and the J segment 6 bases; nucleotides outside the gene matches: 8. From germline, CDR1 is SGHNT and CDR2 YYREEE (reference sequence). This CDR3 is built from 17 residues. The CDR3 sequence: CASSATSGGVSAGELFF. The CDR3 DNA sequence: TGTGCCAGCAGCGCGACTAGCGGGGGGGTTTCGGCCGGGGAGCTGTTTTTT.

V is TRBV6-6 and J is TRBJ2-3; the D is unclear. The ends were cut back, 5 bases at V and 1 base at J, with 7 bases in the middle. Germline V lookup: CDR1 MNHNY, CDR2 SVGAGI (reference sequence). This CDR3 has 13 amino acids. DNA of the CDR3: TGTGCCAGCAGTGCCCGGGGCACAGATACGCAGTATTTT. Translated: CASSARGTDTQYF.

This clone came up once. CDR3 in amino acids: CASGESGQMETQYF. Written as DNA, the CDR3 is TGCGCCAGCGGGGAGTCGGGACAGATGGAGACCCAGTACTTC. V and J are TRBV10-2 and TRBJ2-5; TRBD1 matches 7 bases. There are 14 residues in the CDR3. Trimming at V came to 8 bases and at J to 5 bases, leaving 11 bases not matched to a gene. In germline, CDR1 is WSHSY, CDR2 SAAADI.

The chain has TRBV4-3 and TRBJ2-7; 8 bases align to TRBD1. V trimming: 5 bases; J trimming: 8 bases; junction bases outside the gene matches: 8. Germline CDR1 LGHNA, CDR2 YSLEER. CDR3 length equals 13 residues. The CDR3 coding sequence is TGCGCCAGCAGCTCGTACAGGGGGTCCCAGCAGTACTTC. Translating gives CASSSYRGSQQYF.

This chain links TRBV29-1 with TRBJ1-1; 7 bases align to TRBD1. V lost 4 bases to trimming and J lost 4 bases; unmatched junction nucleotides: 6. The V gene's germline CDR1 is SQVTM and CDR2 ANQGSEA. CDR3 length: 13 amino acids. CDR3 sequence reads: CSVVNRGVTEAFF. The CDR3 DNA is TGCAGCGTTGTTAACAGGGGCGTCACTGAAGCTTTCTTT. The variable domain in full, completed from reference TRBV29-1 and TRBJ1-1, reads SAVISQKPSRDICQRGTSLTIQCQVDSQVTMMFWYRQQPGQSLTLIATANQGSEATYESGFVIDKFPISRPNLTFSTLTVSNMSPEDSSIYLCSVVNRGVTEAFFGQGTRLTVV.

The genes are TRBV7-3 and TRBJ2-3; the match to TRBD2 covers 8 bases. CDR3 length: 16 residues. The V and J ends lost 5 bases and 0 bases, in that order; junction bases with no gene match: 7. CDR1 is SGHTA and CDR2 is FQGTGA in the germline V gene. The CDR3 DNA reads TGTGCCAGCAGCCCAACACTAGCGGAGAGCACAGATACGCAGTATTTT. It specifies CASSPTLAESTDTQYF.

This chain joins TRBV7-3 and TRBJ2-1; 10 bases are shared with TRBD2. J was trimmed by 3 bases and V by 5 bases; bases with no gene match: 7. This CDR3 has 16 residues. CDR1 and CDR2 from the germline V gene are SGHTA and FQGTGA. This CDR3 is CASSLSGGAGYNEQFF. In DNA, the CDR3 is TGTGCCAGCAGCCTCAGCGGGGGGGCCGGCTACAATGAGCAGTTCTTC.

The chain couples TRBV30 to TRBJ2-1; D not certain. The length of the CDR3 is 14 residues. Germline values: CDR1 GTSNPN, CDR2 SVGIG (reference sequence). V shed 4 bases and J shed 0 bases, with 10 bases lying between them. CDR3 coding DNA: TGTGCCTGGATGACGGAGAGCTCCTACAATGAGCAGTTCTTC. Translation: CAWMTESSYNEQFF. Looking up the rest from reference TRBV30 and TRBJ2-1 gives the full variable domain: SQTIHQWPATLVQPVGSPLSLECTVEGTSNPNLYWYRQAAGRGLQLLFYSVGIGQISSEVPQNLSASRPQDRQFILSSKKLLLSDSGFYLCAWMTESSYNEQFFGPGTRLTVL.

The chain combines TRBV18 with TRBJ1-5, with 7 bases aligning to TRBD1. J was trimmed by 4 bases and V by 2 bases; bases with no gene match: 17. The CDR3 is 19 residues long. Germline CDR1 reads KGHSH; CDR2 reads LQKENI. Here the CDR3 reads CASSPVPRTGTSRNQPQHF. In DNA form, the CDR3 reads TGTGCCAGCTCACCAGTACCCCGGACAGGCACTTCTAGAAATCAGCCCCAGCATTTT.

The chain carries TRBV28 and TRBJ1-3, with D possibly matching TRBD1 (5 bases). This CDR3 contains 14 residues. Germline loops: CDR1 MDHEN, CDR2 SYDVKM. Trimming cost V 9 bases and J 0 bases, with 12 bases left between them. This CDR3 reads CASRGGVSGNTIYF. In nucleotides, the CDR3 is TGTGCCAGTCGGGGGGGGGTCTCTGGAAACACCATATATTTT.

The chain is built from TRBV20-1 and TRBJ2-1; TRBD1 matches 7 bases. CDR1 and CDR2 (germline): DFQATT, SNEGSKA (reference sequence). This CDR3 comprises 11 residues. Losses at the gene ends were 6 bases for V and 10 bases for J; bases not matched to a gene: 6. The CDR3, as DNA: TGCAGTGCCACACAGGGGCGCGAGCAGTTCTTC. This gives the protein CSATQGREQFF.